This T cell receptor beta chain was captured by sequencing in a study of Ad26.COV2.S vaccination and SARS-CoV-2 variants. The overall study: Administration of Ad26.COV2.S was intramuscular, either once or twice 56 days apart. General study findings and limits: The study found similar non-spike TCR breadth in vaccine and placebo recipients. Analytic work on TCR breadth and depth might have understated the full extent of total T cell responses.

Germline-derived CDR1 and CDR2 are LGHDT and YNNKEL (reference sequence). This CDR3 comprises 16 residues. J was trimmed by 1 base and V by 3 bases; bases with no gene match: 8. Sequenced by immunoSEQ multiplex PCR; TCRdb stores in-frame clones only, minus some. The sample has about 350,000 clones; roughly nine tenths are singletons. As concerns this clone: Its specificity is not known.

Treatment of the sample: roughly 20 received Ad26.COV2.S at low or high dose, single or two shots; about 5 received placebo; per-sample allocation not given. All samples were drawn on day 63, counting from the first vaccine or placebo injection. The sequence derives from a person between 18 and 65 years old who received the Ad26.COV2.S COVID-19 vaccine or a placebo. The V and J genes are TRBV3-1 (or the pseudogene TRBV3-2) and TRBJ2-5; 7 bases fit TRBD2. The sample consisted of peripheral blood, taken in a trial of Ad26.COV2.S vaccine versus placebo. The CDR3 DNA reads TGTGCCAGCAGCCACCCCGGCGGGGGAGTCCAAGAGACCCAGTACTTC. It encodes CASSHPGGGVQETQYF.